The clone carrying this TCR beta chain was counted ten times or more. The antigen is undetermined. The CDR3 is 14 residues long. V was pared by 8 bases and J by 5 bases, with 18 bases between. From germline, CDR1 is MNHEY and CDR2 SVGEGT. General study findings and limits: Tumor Tregs overlapped most with tumor, then blood, naive CD4+ cells.

Full-length variable regions came from constant-region reverse primers plus semi-nested Nested Universal Primer A PCR. TCRdb fed the 5' RACE reads into MiXCR, producing one record per CDR3 protein. The sample has about 54,000 distinct CDR3 sequences, roughly 17% seen once. Naive CD4+ T cells were purified with Tregs depleted by CD25. The material sequenced was naive CD4+ T cells sorted from blood. Noted subset: naive CD4+ T cells, CD4+CD45RA+CD25-. The chain carries TRBV6-2 or TRBV6-3 and TRBJ1-1; TRBD1 is a possible D gene (5 bases). This TCR came from a female donor with breast cancer. The DNA for the CDR3 is TGTGCCAGCTCCGACGGGGGTTATTCGACTGAAGCTTTCTTT. This encodes CASSDGGYSTEAFF.